Listed below are T cell receptor beta chains from one sample, sequenced in a study of OX40 agonist ivuxolimab in advanced cancers. Using immunoSEQ multiplex PCR, the repertoire was profiled, and TCRdb retains in-frame clones only, with some absent. The sample includes about 61,000 clones, 80% to 90% seen only once; the top ten take roughly 0.5%. Material: CD4+ or CD8+ T cells sorted from blood, obtained in a trial of the OX40 agonist ivuxolimab. The receptors were gathered from an adult with an advanced solid tumor such as melanoma, head and neck, liver or kidney cancer. CDR3s include the opening cysteine and the closing phenylalanine or tryptophan. The order of the fields is V gene, D gene, J gene, clone size, CDR3 protein, CDR3 DNA. The D gene is left open where the match is weak. Size is omitted from some rows. Given values are once, few, many or a class for expanded clones.

v_call: TRBV10-3
d_call: -
j_call: TRBJ1-3
clone_size: -
cdr3_aa: CAISDTGTGNTIYF
cdr3_nt: TGTGCCATCAGTGATACAGGCACTGGAAACACCATATATTTT

v_call: TRBV9
d_call: -
j_call: TRBJ2-1
clone_size: -
cdr3_aa: CASSYRVSGGEQFF
cdr3_nt: TGTGCCAGCAGCTATCGCGTTAGCGGCGGCGAGCAGTTCTTC

v_call: TRBV6-1
d_call: -
j_call: TRBJ2-3
clone_size: -
cdr3_aa: CASSEALQGTGPQYF
cdr3_nt: TGTGCCAGCAGTGAAGCGCTTCAGGGGACGGGTCCGCAGTATTTT

v_call: TRBV2
d_call: -
j_call: TRBJ2-2
clone_size: -
cdr3_aa: CASSWGKSSTGELFF
cdr3_nt: TGTGCCAGCAGTTGGGGAAAGTCTAGCACCGGGGAGCTGTTTTTT

v_call: TRBV18
d_call: -
j_call: TRBJ2-1
clone_size: -
cdr3_aa: CASSPPSGQNEQFF
cdr3_nt: TGTGCCAGCTCACCTCCTTCAGGTCAAAATGAGCAGTTCTTC

v_call: TRBV28
d_call: -
j_call: TRBJ2-5
clone_size: -
cdr3_aa: CASTLGGGRETQYF
cdr3_nt: TGTGCCAGCACCTTAGGGGGGGGCAGGGAGACCCAGTACTTC

v_call: TRBV7-2
d_call: TRBD2
j_call: TRBJ2-1
clone_size: -
cdr3_aa: CASSRGLGRDEQFF
cdr3_nt: TGTGCCAGCAGCCGAGGACTGGGGAGGGATGAGCAGTTCTTC

v_call: TRBV29-1
d_call: TRBD2
j_call: TRBJ2-1
clone_size: -
cdr3_aa: CSVARTSGVYNEQFF
cdr3_nt: TGCAGCGTTGCCAGGACTAGCGGGGTTTACAATGAGCAGTTCTTC

v_call: TRBV30
d_call: -
j_call: TRBJ1-1
clone_size: few
cdr3_aa: CAWSPRTSGAFF
cdr3_nt: TGTGCCTGGAGTCCCCGGACCAGTGGAGCTTTCTTT

v_call: TRBV7-9
d_call: TRBD1
j_call: TRBJ2-5
clone_size: -
cdr3_aa: CASSAKGTAEETQYF
cdr3_nt: TGTGCCAGCAGTGCCAAAGGGACAGCCGAAGAGACCCAGTACTTC

v_call: TRBV7-3
d_call: TRBD2
j_call: TRBJ2-7
clone_size: -
cdr3_aa: CASSLGGGHYEQYF
cdr3_nt: TGTGCCAGCAGCTTAGGGGGAGGGCACTACGAGCAGTACTTC

v_call: TRBV7-9
d_call: -
j_call: TRBJ2-5
clone_size: -
cdr3_aa: CASSWTERETQYF
cdr3_nt: TGTGCCAGCAGCTGGACAGAAAGGGAGACCCAGTACTTC

v_call: TRBV5-8
d_call: -
j_call: TRBJ1-6
clone_size: -
cdr3_aa: CASSLPLSNNSPLHF
cdr3_nt: TGTGCCAGCAGCTTGCCACTCAGCAATAATTCACCCCTCCACTTT

v_call: TRBV5-1
d_call: TRBD1
j_call: TRBJ2-1
clone_size: -
cdr3_aa: CASSLGTGNSYNEQFF
cdr3_nt: TGCGCCAGCAGCTTGGGGACAGGGAACTCCTACAATGAGCAGTTCTTC